The present T cell receptor beta chain was sequenced within a study of yellow fever vaccine responses in identical twins. V was trimmed by 0 bases and J by 4 bases, leaving 7 bases between them. The CDR3 is 15 residues long. From germline, CDR1 is SGHTA and CDR2 FQGNSA. As for this clonotype: Its specificity is unknown.

TCRdb called the RT-PCR reads again in MiXCR, with one record for every CDR3 protein. The table has about 960 distinct CDR3 sequences, over 80% seen once. Study-wide findings and caveats: Reportedly, twins' vaccine T cell responses looked partly convergent and partly personalized.

This clonotype originated in a female donor who received the yellow fever vaccine. Sample: T cells from blood (PBMCs), unsorted or a sorted subset (not recorded which), taken before or after yellow fever vaccination (not recorded which). The V call is TRBV7-2, the J call TRBJ2-6; D unclear. In DNA, the CDR3 is TGTGCCAGCAGCTTAGCTCAGACAGGGGCCAACGTCCTGACTTTC. This encodes CASSLAQTGANVLTF.